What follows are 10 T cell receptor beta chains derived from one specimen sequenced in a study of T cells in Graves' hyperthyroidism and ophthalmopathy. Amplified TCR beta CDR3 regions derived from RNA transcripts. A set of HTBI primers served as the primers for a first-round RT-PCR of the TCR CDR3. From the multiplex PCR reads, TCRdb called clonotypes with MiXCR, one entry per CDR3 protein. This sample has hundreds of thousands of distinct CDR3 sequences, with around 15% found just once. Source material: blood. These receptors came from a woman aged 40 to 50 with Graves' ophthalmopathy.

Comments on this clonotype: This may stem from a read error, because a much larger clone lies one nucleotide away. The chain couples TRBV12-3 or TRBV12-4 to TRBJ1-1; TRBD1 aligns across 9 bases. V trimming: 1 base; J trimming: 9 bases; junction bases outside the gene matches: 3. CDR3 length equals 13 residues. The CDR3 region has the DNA TGTGCCAGCAGTTTAGTACAGGGGGCTAAAGCTTTCTTT. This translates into CASSLVQGAKAFF.

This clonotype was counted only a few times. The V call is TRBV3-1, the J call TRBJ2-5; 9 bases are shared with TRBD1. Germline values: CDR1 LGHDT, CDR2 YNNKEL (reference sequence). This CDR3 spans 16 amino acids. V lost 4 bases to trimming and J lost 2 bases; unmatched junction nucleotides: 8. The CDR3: CASSLAPGTGQETQYF. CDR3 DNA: TGTGCCAGCAGCCTAGCCCCCGGGACAGGGCAAGAGACCCAGTACTTC.

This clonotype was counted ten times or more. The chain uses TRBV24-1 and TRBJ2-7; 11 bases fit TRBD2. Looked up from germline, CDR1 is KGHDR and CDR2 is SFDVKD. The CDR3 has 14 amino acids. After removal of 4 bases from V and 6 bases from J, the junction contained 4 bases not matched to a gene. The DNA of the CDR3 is TGTGCCACCAGTGAAACCGGGACTAGCGGCGAGCAGTACTTC. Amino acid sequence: CATSETGTSGEQYF.

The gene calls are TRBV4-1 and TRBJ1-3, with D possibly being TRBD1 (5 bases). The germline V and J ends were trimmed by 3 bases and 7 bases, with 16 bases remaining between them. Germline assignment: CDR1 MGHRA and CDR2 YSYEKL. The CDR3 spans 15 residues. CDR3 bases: TGCGCCAGCAGCCACCTCATGAAGGGGCGGAACACCATATATTTT. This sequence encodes CASSHLMKGRNTIYF.

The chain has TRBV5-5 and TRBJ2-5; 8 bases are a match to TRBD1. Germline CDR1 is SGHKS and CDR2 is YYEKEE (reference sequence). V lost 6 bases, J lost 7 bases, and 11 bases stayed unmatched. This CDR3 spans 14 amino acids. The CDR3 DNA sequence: TGTGCCAGCACCTTACAGGGGGTAGGAGGGACCCAGTACTTC. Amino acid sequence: CASTLQGVGGTQYF.

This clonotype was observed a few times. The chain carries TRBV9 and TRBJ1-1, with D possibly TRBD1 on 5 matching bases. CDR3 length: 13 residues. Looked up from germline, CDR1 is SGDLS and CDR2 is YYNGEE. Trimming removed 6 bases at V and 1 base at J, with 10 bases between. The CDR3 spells CASNQGPNTEAFF. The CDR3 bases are TGTGCCAGCAATCAGGGACCGAACACTGAAGCTTTCTTT. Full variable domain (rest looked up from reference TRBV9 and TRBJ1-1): DSGVTQTPKHLITATGQRVTLRCSPRSGDLSVYWYQQSLDQGLQFLIQYYNGEERAKGNILERFSAQQFPDLHSELNLSSLELGDSALYFCASNQGPNTEAFFGQGTRLTVV.

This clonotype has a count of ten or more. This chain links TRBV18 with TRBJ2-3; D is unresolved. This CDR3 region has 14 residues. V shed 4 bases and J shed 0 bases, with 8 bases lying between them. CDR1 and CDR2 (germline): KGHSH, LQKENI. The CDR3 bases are TGTGCCAGCTCACGGGCCAGAAGCACAGATACGCAGTATTTT. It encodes CASSRARSTDTQYF.

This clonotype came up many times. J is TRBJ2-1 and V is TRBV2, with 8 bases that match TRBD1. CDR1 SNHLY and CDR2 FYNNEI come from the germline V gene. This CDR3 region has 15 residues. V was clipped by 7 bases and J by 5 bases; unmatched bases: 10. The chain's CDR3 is CASIIDRGAHNEQFF. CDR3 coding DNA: TGTGCCAGCATAATTGACAGGGGAGCCCACAATGAGCAGTTCTTC.

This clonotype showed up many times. In DNA, the CDR3 is TGTGCCAGCAGGCTAGCGGGAGGGGCCTACAATGAGCAGTTCTTC. Residues: CASRLAGGAYNEQFF. This chain links TRBV2 with TRBJ2-1; 12 nucleotides match TRBD2. Germline V gives CDR1 SNHLY, CDR2 FYNNEI. V trimming: 6 bases; J trimming: 2 bases; junction bases outside the gene matches: 2. This CDR3 contains 15 residues.

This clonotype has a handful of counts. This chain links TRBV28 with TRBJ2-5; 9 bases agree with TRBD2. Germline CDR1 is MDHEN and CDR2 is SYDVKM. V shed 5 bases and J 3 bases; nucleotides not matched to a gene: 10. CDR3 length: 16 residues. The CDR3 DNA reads TGTGCCAGCAGTCAAAATAAACTAGCGGGCGAAGAGACCCAGTACTTC. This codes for CASSQNKLAGEETQYF.